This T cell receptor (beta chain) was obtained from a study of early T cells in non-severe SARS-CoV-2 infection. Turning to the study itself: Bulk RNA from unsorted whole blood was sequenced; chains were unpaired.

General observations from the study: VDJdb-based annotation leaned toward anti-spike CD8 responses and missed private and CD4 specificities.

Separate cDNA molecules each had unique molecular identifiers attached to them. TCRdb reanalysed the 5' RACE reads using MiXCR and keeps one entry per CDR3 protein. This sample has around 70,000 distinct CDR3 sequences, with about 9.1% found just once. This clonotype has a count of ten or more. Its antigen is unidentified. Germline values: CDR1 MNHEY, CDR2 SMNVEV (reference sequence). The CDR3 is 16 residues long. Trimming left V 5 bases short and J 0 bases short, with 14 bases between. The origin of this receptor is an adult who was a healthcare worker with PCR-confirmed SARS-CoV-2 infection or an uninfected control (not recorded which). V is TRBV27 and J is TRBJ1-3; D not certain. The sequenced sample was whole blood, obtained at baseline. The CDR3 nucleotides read TGTGCCAGCAGTCCTACGGGCCTCTCCTCTGGAAACACCATATATTTT. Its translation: CASSPTGLSSGNTIYF.